The 32 T cell receptor beta chains listed next were all sequenced from one sample in a study of cytomegalovirus exposure and HLA in healthy donors. The PCR contained 60 Vbeta and 13 Jbeta primers. The protocol was immunoSEQ multiplex PCR, while the TCRdb copy is restricted to in-frame clones and leaves out a portion. The sample holds about 110,000 clones. Sequences were obtained from PBMCs. The receptor source for this set is a man younger than 35 in good health and CMV-seronegative.

The chain uses TRBV6-5 and TRBJ1-1; 10 bases agree with TRBD1. The CDR3 contains 15 residues. The germline V gene has CDR1 MNHEY and CDR2 SVGAGI. V gave up 6 bases and J gave up 4 bases; unmatched junction bases: 8. CDR3 sequence reads: CASSPRQGAGTEAFF. In DNA form, the CDR3 reads TGTGCCAGCAGCCCCAGACAGGGGGCTGGCACTGAAGCTTTCTTT.

The rearrangement links TRBV18 to TRBJ2-5; D gene ambiguous. The J call may be wrong; the DNA end is better matched by TRBJ2-7. The germline V gene encodes CDR1 KGHSH and CDR2 LQKENI. The CDR3 has 15 residues. Here the CDR3 DNA reads TGTGCCAGCACGCCCCTCGGGTCGACCGCCTACGAGCAGTACTTC. Translating it yields CASTPLGSTAYEQYF.

The chain employs TRBV7-2 and TRBJ2-1; 7 nucleotides align to TRBD2. Germline V gene lookup returns CDR1 SGHTA and CDR2 FQGNSA. This CDR3 is 15 amino acids long. V dropped 4 bases and J dropped 3; count of bases not matched to a gene: 6. This chain's CDR3 is CASSSDTGGYNEQFF. Here the CDR3 DNA reads TGTGCCAGCAGCTCAGACACGGGGGGCTACAATGAGCAGTTCTTC.

The chain is built from TRBV10-1 and TRBJ1-5; D unresolved. Germline assignment: CDR1 WNHNN and CDR2 SYGVQD (reference sequence). Trimming shortened V by 4 bases and J by 5 bases, and 6 bases separated the two germline ends. CDR3 size: 12 residues. CDR3 coding DNA: TGCGCCAGCAGTGTCGGGGATCAGCCCCAGCATTTT. Translating it yields CASSVGDQPQHF.

J is TRBJ2-4 and V is TRBV25-1; no clear D gene. The CDR3 is 12 residues long. The ends were cut back, 5 bases at V and 6 bases at J, with 8 bases in the middle. Germline CDR1 is MGHDK and CDR2 is SYGVNS. The CDR3 sequence: CASSSVGNIQYF. DNA for the CDR3: TGTGCCAGCAGTAGCGTGGGAAACATTCAGTACTTC. The full variable domain, in which reference TRBV25-1 and TRBJ2-4 provide the parts outside the CDR3, is EADIYQTPRYLVIGTGKKITLECSQTMGHDKMYWYQQDPGMELHLIHYSYGVNSTEKGDLSSESTVSRIRTEHFPLTLESARPSHTSQYLCASSSVGNIQYFGAGTRLSVL.

The chain joins TRBV4-2 to TRBJ2-5; D might be TRBD2 (5 bases). The CDR3 is 14 residues long. Looked up from germline, CDR1 is LGHNA and CDR2 is YNFKEQ. V was shortened by 0 bases and J by 5 bases, with 10 bases between the two germline ends. The CDR3 reads CASSQDSVMETQYF. For the CDR3, the DNA is TGTGCCAGCAGCCAAGATAGCGTCATGGAGACCCAGTACTTC.

This chain joins TRBV10-3 and TRBJ1-1; 9 bases line up with TRBD1. Germline CDR1 ENHRY, CDR2 SYGVKD. The CDR3 runs 15 residues. The V gene end was trimmed by 4 bases and the J gene end by 5 bases; junction bases not matched to a gene: 8. CDR3: CAISAEGQGWTEAFF. The CDR3 DNA reads as TGTGCCATCAGTGCCGAGGGACAGGGATGGACTGAAGCTTTCTTT.

The rearrangement joins TRBV18 to TRBJ1-2; D is perhaps TRBD1 (6 bases). From germline, CDR1 is KGHSH and CDR2 LQKENI. Trimming shortened V by 4 bases and J by 0 bases, and 12 bases separated the two germline ends. CDR3 length: 15 residues. CDR3 in amino acids: CASSQDGQTNYGYTF. The CDR3 nucleotides are TGTGCCAGCTCACAAGATGGACAGACTAACTATGGCTACACCTTC.

The chain couples TRBV2 to TRBJ1-5; 7 bases are shared with TRBD1. The V segment lost 6 bases and the J segment 2 bases; nucleotides outside the gene matches: 4. CDR3 length equals 14 residues. CDR1 is SNHLY and CDR2 is FYNNEI in the germline V gene. CDR3 DNA: TGTGCCAGCAGGACAGGGCGCGGCAATCAGCCCCAGCATTTT. Amino acids: CASRTGRGNQPQHF.

V is TRBV29-1 and J is TRBJ2-7; 9 nucleotides line up with TRBD2. The germline gives CDR1 SQVTM, CDR2 ANQGSEA. V shed 7 bases, J shed 6 bases, and the junction held 13 bases outside the gene matches. CDR3 length: 14 residues. The CDR3 reads CSAELAGRTLEQYF. The CDR3 nucleotides are TGCAGCGCCGAACTAGCGGGTCGGACCCTCGAGCAGTACTTC.

This chain joins TRBV18 and TRBJ2-7; TRBD1 is a possible D gene (5 bases). The CDR3 runs to 11 residues. Germline CDR1 KGHSH, CDR2 LQKENI. V shed 5 bases and J shed 3 bases, with 5 bases lying between them. The CDR3: CASSTGYEQYF. CDR3 bases: TGTGCCAGCTCAACAGGCTACGAGCAGTACTTC. The full variable domain, completed using reference TRBV18 and TRBJ2-7, is NAGVMQNPRHLVRRRGQEARLRCSPMKGHSHVYWYRQLPEEGLKFMVYLQKENIIDESGMPKERFSAEFPKEGPSILRIQQVVRGDSAAYFCASSTGYEQYFGPGTRLTVT.

V and J are TRBV5-1 and TRBJ1-2, with 7 positions matching TRBD1. This CDR3 is built from 14 residues. Germline values: CDR1 SGHRS, CDR2 YFSETQ. V lost 4 bases, J lost 4 bases, and 7 bases stayed unmatched. The CDR3 loop reads CASSPGTVAYGYTF. As DNA, the CDR3 is TGCGCCAGCAGCCCCGGGACAGTGGCCTATGGCTACACCTTC.

The CDR3 spells CATFRQGSTEAFF. The DNA of the CDR3 is TGTGCCACCTTCCGACAGGGGAGCACTGAAGCTTTCTTT. The chain combines TRBV19 with TRBJ1-1, with 8 bases lining up with TRBD1. CDR3 length: 13 amino acids. V lost 10 bases and J lost 4; bases outside the gene matches: 8. CDR1 is LNHDA and CDR2 is SQIVND in the germline V gene (reference sequence).

V and J are TRBV2 and TRBJ1-4; D uncertain. V shed 0 bases and J shed 10 bases, with 6 bases lying between them. Germline-derived CDR1 and CDR2 are SNHLY and FYNNEI. CDR3 size: 12 residues. The CDR3 reads CASSEAAGKLFF. CDR3 DNA sequence: TGTGCCAGCAGTGAAGCAGCAGGAAAACTGTTTTTT.

This sequence joins TRBV27 and TRBJ1-2; D possibly corresponds to TRBD1 (6 bases). This CDR3 has 11 amino acids. Per germline, CDR1 MNHEY and CDR2 SMNVEV (reference sequence). The CDR3 nucleotides are TGTGCTTCCCGGGGGGCAGGAGGCTACACCTTC. It is translated as CASRGAGGYTF.

The chain employs TRBV7-9 and TRBJ1-2; D is unresolved. The CDR3 covers 13 residues. The V end lost 6 bases, the J end lost 5 bases, and 13 bases lay between the germline ends. Germline CDR1 is SEHNR and CDR2 is FQNEAQ (reference sequence). This CDR3 is CASRSEAGYGYTF. CDR3 DNA sequence: TGTGCCAGCAGATCGGAGGCTGGATATGGCTACACCTTC. The complete variable domain, with remaining parts taken from reference TRBV7-9 and TRBJ1-2, reads DTGVSQNPRHKITKRGQNVTFRCDPISEHNRLYWYRQTLGQGPEFLTYFQNEAQLEKSRLLSDRFSAERPKGSFSTLEIQRTEQGDSAMYLCASRSEAGYGYTFGSGTRLTVV.

V and J are TRBV4-1 and TRBJ2-7; 7 nucleotides agree with TRBD2. The V and J ends lost 0 bases and 3 bases, in that order; junction bases with no gene match: 17. The germline CDR1 and CDR2 sequences are MGHRA and YSYEKL. This CDR3 is 19 amino acids long. The CDR3 DNA is TGCGCCAGCAGCCAAGATCCGATGGGACTAACTTATGTTATCTACGAGCAGTACTTC. It specifies CASSQDPMGLTYVIYEQYF.

This chain joins TRBV6-5 and TRBJ2-5; 7 bases match TRBD2. Germline V gives CDR1 MNHEY, CDR2 SVGAGI. The CDR3 extends over 15 amino acids. Trimming at V came to 6 bases and at J to 1 base, leaving 8 bases not matched to a gene. The CDR3 DNA sequence: TGTGCCAGCAGCCAACCGGGGACTACCCAAGAGACCCAGTACTTC. It translates to CASSQPGTTQETQYF.

This chain links TRBV5-1 with TRBJ1-1, with D perhaps TRBD1 (5 bases). V lost 7 bases to trimming and J lost 5 bases, with 18 bases between them. The germline CDR1 and CDR2 sequences are SGHRS and YFSETQ. The CDR3 loop spans 14 amino acids. CDR3 sequence: CASLIRERKTEAFF. The CDR3 region has the DNA TGCGCCAGCCTAATCAGGGAAAGGAAGACTGAAGCTTTCTTT.

J is TRBJ2-3 and V is TRBV25-1, with TRBD2 identical over 8 bases. The length of the CDR3 is 16 residues. Germline trimming cut 4 bases from V and 2 bases from J; bases unmatched to any gene: 8. CDR1 and CDR2 from the germline V gene are MGHDK and SYGVNS. CDR3 amino acids: CASSADREGYTDTQYF. The CDR3 DNA reads TGTGCCAGCAGTGCGGATCGGGAGGGTTACACAGATACGCAGTATTTT. Supplemented by reference TRBV25-1 and TRBJ2-3, the full variable domain reads EADIYQTPRYLVIGTGKKITLECSQTMGHDKMYWYQQDPGMELHLIHYSYGVNSTEKGDLSSESTVSRIRTEHFPLTLESARPSHTSQYLCASSADREGYTDTQYFGPGTRLTVL.

V gene TRBV7-8 combines with J gene TRBJ2-3; D may be TRBD2 (7 bases). Trimming took off 0 bases at V and 5 bases at J, with 18 bases between the two ends. CDR1 is SGHVS, CDR2 FQNEAQ, per germline. The CDR3 has 17 amino acids. CDR3 protein: CASSLAYGGAKVDTQYF. CDR3 DNA: TGTGCCAGCAGCTTAGCGTATGGGGGGGCGAAAGTAGATACGCAGTATTTT. Looking up the rest from reference TRBV7-8 and TRBJ2-3 gives the full variable domain: GAGVSQSPRYKVAKRGQDVALRCDPISGHVSLFWYQQALGQGPEFLTYFQNEAQLDKSGLPSDRFFAERPEGSVSTLKIQRTQQEDSAVYLCASSLAYGGAKVDTQYFGPGTRLTVL.

The V call is TRBV2, the J call TRBJ2-3; TRBD1 matches at 10 bases. The junction had 5 bases not matched to a gene; V was cut back by 6 bases and J by 2 bases. Germline CDR1 SNHLY, CDR2 FYNNEI. This CDR3 comprises 15 residues. The CDR3 DNA reads as TGTGCCAGCAGGACGGGACAGGGGCTCACAGATACGCAGTATTTT. It is translated as CASRTGQGLTDTQYF.

The gene calls are TRBV5-8 and TRBJ2-3; perhaps TRBD2 as D (8 bases). The germline V and J ends were trimmed by 6 bases and 4 bases, with 18 bases remaining between them. There are 15 residues in the CDR3. The germline V gene has CDR1 SGHTS and CDR2 YDEGEE. As DNA, the CDR3 is TGTGCCAGCACCACAGCGGGGGACAGCTCAGATACGCAGTATTTT. Residues: CASTTAGDSSDTQYF. Full variable domain (missing parts from reference TRBV5-8 and TRBJ2-3): EAGVTQSPTHLIKTRGQQATLRCSPISGHTSVYWYQQALGLGLQFLLWYDEGEERNRGNFPPRFSGRQFPNYSSELNVNALELEDSALYLCASTTAGDSSDTQYFGPGTRLTVL.

Notes on this clone: The junction differs from germline at one of its ends, possibly a read error. The CDR3 loop reads CAGSGGMLRNTEAFF. CDR3 DNA sequence: TGTGCCGGCAGCGGGGGCATGTTGAGGAACACTGAAGCTTTCTTT. The V gene is TRBV9, the J gene TRBJ1-1, with D tentatively TRBD1 (6 bases). The CDR3 is 15 residues long. The germline V gene encodes CDR1 SGDLS and CDR2 YYNGEE. Together with reference TRBV9 and TRBJ1-1, the CDR3 gives the full variable domain: DSGVTQTPKHLITATGQRVTLRCSPRSGDLSVYWYQQSLDQGLQFLIQYYNGEERAKGNILERFSAQQFPDLHSELNLSSLELGDSALYFCAGSGGMLRNTEAFFGQGTRLTVV.

V usage is TRBV19 and J usage is TRBJ2-5, with D perhaps matching TRBD1 (5 bases). The CDR3 totals 16 residues. Germline CDR1 reads LNHDA; CDR2 reads SQIVND (reference sequence). The germline V and J ends were trimmed by 7 bases and 2 bases, with 20 bases remaining between them. The CDR3 region has the DNA TGTGCCAGTAATAGGGCCGCAGGGATACCTCAAGAGACCCAGTACTTC. Its protein is CASNRAAGIPQETQYF.

The chain has TRBV4-1 and TRBJ1-5; maybe TRBD1 (6 bases). CDR1 is MGHRA and CDR2 is YSYEKL in the germline V gene. V was trimmed by 1 base and J by 0 bases, leaving 16 bases between them. This CDR3 comprises 18 residues. Here the CDR3 reads CASSQVPGHQYSNQPQHF. CDR3 sequence (DNA): TGCGCCAGCAGCCAAGTTCCGGGACACCAGTATAGCAATCAGCCCCAGCATTTT.

The genes are TRBV14 and TRBJ2-2, with 8 bases lining up with TRBD2. Germline CDR1 SGHDN, CDR2 FVKESK. J gave up 9 bases and V 4 bases, and 10 bases lay outside the gene matches. This CDR3 has 15 amino acids. The CDR3 DNA is TGTGCCAGCAGCCCCGTCAGGAGCGGGGGCCGGGAGCTGTTTTTT. Amino acids: CASSPVRSGGRELFF.

The J gene is TRBJ1-1, the V gene TRBV14; D is ambiguous. Trimming left V 0 bases short and J 10 bases short, with 15 bases between. This CDR3 comprises 14 residues. Germline values: CDR1 SGHDN, CDR2 FVKESK. CDR3 loop: CASSQDISGRGAFF. The CDR3 bases are TGTGCCAGCAGCCAAGACATCTCCGGCCGAGGAGCTTTCTTT.

The rearrangement links TRBV5-6 to TRBJ2-5; possibly TRBD1 for D (6 bases). Per germline, CDR1 SGHDT and CDR2 YYEEEE. CDR3 size: 16 residues. The V and J ends lost 0 bases and 1 base respectively, with 13 bases between them. The CDR3 reads CASSLATGHTQETQYF. In nucleotides, the CDR3 is TGTGCCAGCAGCTTGGCGACGGGACATACCCAAGAGACCCAGTACTTC.

This rearrangement joins TRBV6-4 to TRBJ2-1; D is perhaps TRBD2 (7 bases). Germline-derived CDR1 and CDR2 are MRHNA and SNTAGT. The length of the CDR3 is 14 residues. V shed 4 bases and J shed 8 bases, with 15 bases lying between them. Here the CDR3 reads CASSAEGGFDEQFF. Written as DNA, the CDR3 is TGTGCCAGCAGTGCCGAGGGGGGGTTCGATGAGCAGTTCTTC.

The rearrangement uses TRBV6-6 and TRBJ1-5; 9 bases align to TRBD1. Germline V gene lookup returns CDR1 MNHNY and CDR2 SVGAGI (reference sequence). The CDR3 runs to 15 residues. V trimming: 7 bases; J trimming: 4 bases; junction bases outside the gene matches: 8. Here the CDR3 reads CASMFTGQGNQPQHF. The CDR3 DNA sequence: TGTGCCAGCATGTTTACGGGACAGGGTAATCAGCCCCAGCATTTT.

This chain links TRBV4-1 with TRBJ1-2; D unresolved. CDR1 and CDR2 from the germline V gene are MGHRA and YSYEKL. V lost 0 bases to trimming and J lost 3 bases, with 5 bases between them. The CDR3 totals 13 residues. The CDR3 DNA reads TGCGCCAGCAGCCAAGAGAGTTACTATGGCTACACCTTC. This codes for CASSQESYYGYTF.